One sample yielded the 17 T cell receptor beta chains listed below, sequenced in a study of radiotherapy plus CTLA-4 blockade in lung cancer. Libraries were prepared by immunoSEQ multiplex PCR; TCRdb keeps only in-frame clonotypes and omits some of them. The profile covers 45,000 to 55,000 clones, with roughly 80% appearing a single time and 2.5% to 3.5% taken by the ten largest. The specimen comprised peripheral blood, sampled from a patient treated with radiotherapy plus ipilimumab. These receptors came from a human donor with non-small cell lung cancer who had stable disease on radiotherapy plus ipilimumab.

This chain joins TRBV19 and TRBJ2-2; 7 nucleotides line up with TRBD1. CDR1 LNHDA and CDR2 SQIVND come from the germline V gene (reference sequence). V gave up 7 bases and J gave up 0 bases; unmatched junction bases: 5. CDR3 length: 15 residues. The CDR3 sequence: CASTWDSANTGELFF. The CDR3 nucleotides are TGTGCCAGTACCTGGGACAGCGCGAACACCGGGGAGCTGTTTTTT. Variable domain in full (rest from reference TRBV19 and TRBJ2-2): DGGITQSPKYLFRKEGQNVTLSCEQNLNHDAMYWYRQDPGQGLRLIYYSQIVNDFQKGDIAEGYSVSREKKESFPLTVTSAQKNPTAFYLCASTWDSANTGELFFGEGSRLTVL.

The rearrangement links TRBV5-4 to TRBJ2-1, with D perhaps matching TRBD2 (7 bases). With 4 bases removed from V and 7 bases from J, the gap between germline ends came to 18 bases. This CDR3 comprises 15 residues. Germline assignment: CDR1 SGHNT and CDR2 YYREEE (reference sequence). DNA for the CDR3: TGTGCCAGCAGCCCCCAAGGGGGGGGGTTGAATGAGCAGTTCTTC. This encodes CASSPQGGGLNEQFF.

There are a few counts of this clone. V and J are TRBV5-6 and TRBJ2-7, with TRBD1 as a possible D gene (6 bases). The CDR3 is 14 amino acids. CDR1 and CDR2 from the germline V gene are SGHDT and YYEEEE. With 3 bases removed from V and 3 bases from J, the gap between germline ends came to 13 bases. The CDR3 nucleotides read TGTGCCAGCAGCTCTTCCGGGACACACTACGAGCAGTACTTC. Its translation is CASSSSGTHYEQYF.

The chain uses TRBV9 and TRBJ2-2; TRBD2 aligns across 12 bases. The CDR3 loop spans 20 amino acids. V trimming: 4 bases; J trimming: 6 bases; junction bases outside the gene matches: 19. CDR1 is SGDLS and CDR2 is YYNGEE in the germline V gene. CDR3 sequence: CASSIYSGLAGSRSAGELFF. CDR3 in DNA: TGTGCCAGCAGCATCTACTCAGGACTAGCGGGAAGTCGTTCGGCCGGGGAGCTGTTTTTT.

This rearrangement joins TRBV6-6 to TRBJ2-2, with unresolved D. The CDR3 covers 13 residues. CDR1 and CDR2 from the germline V gene are MNHNY and SVGAGI (reference sequence). Trimming pared 3 bases from V and 5 bases from J, leaving 7 bases between. The CDR3 DNA is TGTGCCAGCAGTTATTCCGGGACCGGGGAGCTGTTTTTT. This sequence encodes CASSYSGTGELFF.

CDR3 protein: CASLAGGTDTQYF. The CDR3 DNA reads as TGTGCCAGTCTAGCGGGAGGAACAGATACGCAGTATTTT. The chain links TRBV28 to TRBJ2-3; 11 bases line up with TRBD2. This CDR3 has 13 amino acids. Losses at the gene ends were 9 bases for V and 3 bases for J; bases not matched to a gene: 2. From germline, CDR1 is MDHEN and CDR2 SYDVKM.

This clone has only one observation. The chain employs TRBV29-1 and TRBJ2-1, with 7 bases matching TRBD2. J lost 4 bases, V lost 6 bases, and 12 bases had no gene match. The CDR3 is made up of 15 amino acids. Germline V gene sequence: CDR1 SQVTM, CDR2 ANQGSEA. CDR3: CSVDVVGEGYNEQFF. As DNA, the CDR3 is TGCAGCGTCGACGTTGTGGGGGAGGGGTACAATGAGCAGTTCTTC.

The chain employs TRBV4-1 and TRBJ2-3, with 11 bases that match TRBD2. The length of the CDR3 is 19 residues. V trimming: 4 bases; J trimming: 4 bases; junction bases outside the gene matches: 16. Germline-derived CDR1 and CDR2 are MGHRA and YSYEKL. The CDR3 bases are TGCGCCAGCAGCCCCAGTGTTTTGACTAGCGGGAAGAGGGCAGATACGCAGTATTTT. Translated: CASSPSVLTSGKRADTQYF.

The V and J genes are TRBV9 and TRBJ2-3; 11 bases map to TRBD1. Germline loops: CDR1 SGDLS, CDR2 YYNGEE. This CDR3 region has 15 residues. V gave up 4 bases and J gave up 5 bases; unmatched junction bases: 6. CDR3 sequence: CASSIGQGAVDTQYF. DNA of the CDR3: TGTGCCAGCAGCATCGGACAGGGGGCCGTAGATACGCAGTATTTT.

V gene TRBV10-1 combines with J gene TRBJ2-3; D may be TRBD1 (6 bases). The CDR3 totals 15 residues. The V end lost 0 bases, the J end lost 5 bases, and 12 bases lay between the germline ends. Germline CDR1 and CDR2: WNHNN and SYGVQD (reference sequence). The CDR3 is CASSESGGFGDTQYF. The CDR3 DNA reads as TGCGCCAGCAGTGAGTCAGGGGGTTTCGGAGATACGCAGTATTTT.

J is TRBJ1-2 and V is TRBV6-1, with a tentative D call TRBD1 (6 bases). This CDR3 spans 13 amino acids. Germline V CDR1 and CDR2: MNHNS, SASEGT. The V end lost 8 bases, the J end lost 4 bases, and 14 bases lay between the germline ends. CDR3 protein: CASLSAGAYGYTF. The DNA of the CDR3 is TGTGCCAGCCTTTCGGCAGGGGCCTATGGCTACACCTTC.

The sample holds a few counts of this clone. The V and J genes are TRBV5-1 and TRBJ2-3, with TRBD2 matching over 13 bases. In germline, CDR1 is SGHRS, CDR2 YFSETQ. The length of the CDR3 is 19 residues. The V segment lost 5 bases and the J segment 0 bases; nucleotides outside the gene matches: 12. CDR3 in DNA: TGCGCCAGCAGTCCCGGGACTAGCGGGATTTCCTCTAGCACAGATACGCAGTATTTT. The encoded protein is CASSPGTSGISSSTDTQYF.

The chain is built from TRBV28 and TRBJ2-4; maybe TRBD1 (6 bases). This CDR3 contains 16 residues. V lost 6 bases, J lost 0 bases, and 15 bases lay in between. Germline-derived CDR1 and CDR2 are MDHEN and SYDVKM. The CDR3 loop reads CASSPILQGAKNIQYF. As DNA, the CDR3 is TGTGCCAGCAGCCCCATCTTACAGGGAGCCAAAAACATTCAGTACTTC.

The V and J genes are TRBV9 and TRBJ2-1; D perhaps matches TRBD2 (6 bases). The CDR3 covers 16 residues. Trimming removed 2 bases from V and 8 bases from J, with 20 bases in between. Germline V gene lookup returns CDR1 SGDLS and CDR2 YYNGEE. The CDR3: CASSVEGSPLRDEQFF. The CDR3 DNA reads TGTGCCAGCAGCGTGGAGGGGTCACCCCTGAGGGATGAGCAGTTCTTC.

This clone was recorded only once. Written as DNA, the CDR3 is TGTGCCAGCAGTTACCCAACTACTAGCGCCCAAGAGACCCAGTACTTC. The encoded protein is CASSYPTTSAQETQYF. V usage is TRBV6-6 and J usage is TRBJ2-5; 7 positions match TRBD2. The length of the CDR3 is 16 residues. Trimming at V came to 2 bases and at J to 1 base, leaving 7 bases not matched to a gene. Germline assignment: CDR1 MNHNY and CDR2 SVGAGI (reference sequence).

The gene calls are TRBV6-6 and TRBJ2-5; D may be TRBD1 (5 bases). V lost 0 bases, J lost 7 bases, and 9 bases lay in between. Per germline, CDR1 MNHNY and CDR2 SVGAGI (reference sequence). The CDR3 consists of 13 residues. The CDR3 DNA follows: TGTGCCAGCAGTTACTCCAGGGATGGGACCCAGTACTTC. This encodes CASSYSRDGTQYF.

The chain carries TRBV7-9 and TRBJ2-2; 9 bases line up with TRBD1. Germline V CDR1 and CDR2: SEHNR, FQNEAQ (reference sequence). CDR3 length: 18 residues. Trimming took 3 bases from V and 2 from J; bases not matched to a gene: 10. CDR3 nucleotide sequence: TGTGCCAGCAGCTTCCCGGGACAGGGCTCCTTCAACACCGGGGAGCTGTTTTTT. Encoded protein: CASSFPGQGSFNTGELFF.